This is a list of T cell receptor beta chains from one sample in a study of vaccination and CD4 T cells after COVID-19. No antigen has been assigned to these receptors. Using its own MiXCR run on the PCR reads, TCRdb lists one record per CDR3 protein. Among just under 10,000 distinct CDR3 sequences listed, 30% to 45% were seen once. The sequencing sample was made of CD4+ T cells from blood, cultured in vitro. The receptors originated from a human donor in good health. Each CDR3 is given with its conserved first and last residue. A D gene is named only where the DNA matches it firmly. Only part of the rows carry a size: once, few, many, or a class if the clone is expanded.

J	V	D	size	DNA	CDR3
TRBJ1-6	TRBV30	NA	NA	TGTGCCTGGAGTGGCAAGGGGGGATCACCCCTCCACTTT	CAWSGKGGSPLHF
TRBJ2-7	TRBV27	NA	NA	TGTGCCAGCAGCCCAGCGTTAGGGACTTCCTCCTACGAGCAGTACTTC	CASSPALGTSSYEQYF
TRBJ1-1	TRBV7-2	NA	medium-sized	TGTGCCAGCAGCTTGATATCCGGGGGTGAAGCTTTCTTT	CASSLISGGEAFF
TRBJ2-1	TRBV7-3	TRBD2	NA	TGTGCCAGCAGCTCAGGTAGCGGGAGGTCAAATGAGCAGTTCTTC	CASSSGSGRSNEQFF
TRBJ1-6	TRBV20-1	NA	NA	TGCAGTGCTGGGGGAGGAGGAAATTCACCCCTCCACTTT	CSAGGGGNSPLHF
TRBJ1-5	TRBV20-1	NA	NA	TGCAGTGCTAGAGATATGGGTTTGGGTCAGCCCCAGCATTTT	CSARDMGLGQPQHF
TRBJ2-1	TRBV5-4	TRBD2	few	TGTGCCAGCAGCCCCGGAGGGCTAGCGGGAGGGAATGAGCAGTTCTTC	CASSPGGLAGGNEQFF
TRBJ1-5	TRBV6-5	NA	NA	TGTGCCAGCAGTTACGGGCCAGCTCAGCCCCAGCATTTT	CASSYGPAQPQHF
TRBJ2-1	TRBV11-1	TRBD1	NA	TGTGCCAGCAGCTTAGAAGGGTACAGGGGTTCGGGTGAGCAGTTCTTC	CASSLEGYRGSGEQFF
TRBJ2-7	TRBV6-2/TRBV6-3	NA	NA	TGTGCCAGCAGTTCCAGCTCCTACGAGCAGTACTTC	CASSSSSYEQYF
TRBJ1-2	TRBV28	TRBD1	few	TGTGCCAGCAGTCCGCGACAGGGAGGCTATGGCTACACCTTC	CASSPRQGGYGYTF
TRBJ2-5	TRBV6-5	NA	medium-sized	TGTGCCAGCAGTTTGGGAAGCGGTGATGTGGAGACCCAGTACTTC	CASSLGSGDVETQYF
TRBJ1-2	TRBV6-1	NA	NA	TGTGCCAGGACCGGGAACACGGGGGGCTACACCTTC	CARTGNTGGYTF
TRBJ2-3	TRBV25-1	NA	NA	TGTGCCAGCAGTCCCCAAGGGAATACGCAGTATTTT	CASSPQGNTQYF
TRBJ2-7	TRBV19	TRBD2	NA	TGTGCCAGTAGTCCTAGCGGGAACTCCTACGAGCAGTACTTC	CASSPSGNSYEQYF
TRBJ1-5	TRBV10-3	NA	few	TGTGCCATCAGTATGGACGAGCAGCCCCAGCATTTT	CAISMDEQPQHF
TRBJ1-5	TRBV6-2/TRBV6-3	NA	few	TGTGCCAGCAGCCCCCGGGGCGGGAGTCAGCCCCAGCATTTT	CASSPRGGSQPQHF
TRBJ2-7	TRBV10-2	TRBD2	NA	TGCGCCAGCAGGCTAGCGGGTATCTACGAGCAGTACTTC	CASRLAGIYEQYF
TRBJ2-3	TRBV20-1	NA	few	TGCAGTGCGAAAGATGCTAACAAAGTCACAGATACGCAGTATTTT	CSAKDANKVTDTQYF
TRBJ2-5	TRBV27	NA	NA	TGTGCCAGCAGTCTCACGAGGATACAAGGGACCCAGTACTTC	CASSLTRIQGTQYF
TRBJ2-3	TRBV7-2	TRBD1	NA	TGTGCCAGCATCCTGACAGGGGGCTCAGATACGCAGTATTTT	CASILTGGSDTQYF
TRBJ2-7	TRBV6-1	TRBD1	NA	TGTGCCAGCAGACCCGGGACAGGGTCCTACGAGCAGTACTTC	CASRPGTGSYEQYF
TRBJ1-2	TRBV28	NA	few	TGTGCCAGCAGTTCCTCCCCGTATGGCTACACCTTC	CASSSSPYGYTF
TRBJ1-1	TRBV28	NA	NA	TGTGCCAGCATGCGGAGTATGAACACTGAAGCTTTCTTT	CASMRSMNTEAFF
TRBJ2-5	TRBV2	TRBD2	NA	TGTGCCAGCAGTGGGGGCGGGAGTATCTTGGAGACCCAGTACTTC	CASSGGGSILETQYF
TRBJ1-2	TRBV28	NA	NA	TGTGCCAGCAGCAGAGCGGGATACGCTAACTATGGCTACACCTTC	CASSRAGYANYGYTF
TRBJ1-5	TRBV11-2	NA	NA	TGTGCCAGCAGCTTAGATCACGGGACAACTCAGCCCCAGCATTTT	CASSLDHGTTQPQHF
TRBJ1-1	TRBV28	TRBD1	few	TGTGCCAGCAGTTTATTAAAGGGGGCCACTGAAGCTTTCTTT	CASSLLKGATEAFF
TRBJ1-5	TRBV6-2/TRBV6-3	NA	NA	TGTGCCAGCGGATCGACGGACGTTCGCAATCAGCCCCAGCATTTT	CASGSTDVRNQPQHF
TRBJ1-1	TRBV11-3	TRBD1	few	TGTGCCAGCAGCCTAGGGACAGCCAACACTGAAGCTTTCTTT	CASSLGTANTEAFF
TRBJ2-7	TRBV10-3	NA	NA	TGTGCCATCAGTGAGAGACAGGACAGTACCTACGAGCAGTACTTC	CAISERQDSTYEQYF
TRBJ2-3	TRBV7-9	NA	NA	TGTGCCAGCAGCCGGAACACAGATACGCAGTATTTT	CASSRNTDTQYF
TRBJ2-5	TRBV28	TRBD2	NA	TGTGCCAGCAGTTTATCGCGGGGGCAAGAGACCCAGTACTTC	CASSLSRGQETQYF
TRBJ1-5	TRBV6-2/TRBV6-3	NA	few	TGTGCCAGCAGTTCTCCCGGGCCCCAGCATTTT	CASSSPGPQHF
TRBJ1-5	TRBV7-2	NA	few	TGTGCCAGCAGCTTGGGGGGGCCCCATCAGCCCCAGCATTTT	CASSLGGPHQPQHF
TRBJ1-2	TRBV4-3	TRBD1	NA	TGCGCCAGCAGCCTAGGACAGGTCTCCTATGGCTACACCTTC	CASSLGQVSYGYTF
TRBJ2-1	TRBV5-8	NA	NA	TGTGCCAGCAGCTTGGGGGAGGCCTACAATGAGCAGTTCTTC	CASSLGEAYNEQFF
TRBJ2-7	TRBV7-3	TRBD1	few	TGTGCCAGCAGCCGATGGGGGACAGGGGTCAACGAGCAGTACTTC	CASSRWGTGVNEQYF
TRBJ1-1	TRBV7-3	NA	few	TGTGCCAGCAGCACAGAGCGGCACACTGAAGCTTTCTTT	CASSTERHTEAFF
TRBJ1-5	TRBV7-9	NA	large	TGTGCCAGCAGCGACATACCAAATCAGCCCCAGCATTTT	CASSDIPNQPQHF
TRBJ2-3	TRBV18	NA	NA	TGTGCCAGCTCACCACCCTTTCGGGCCCGACGGGATACGCAGTATTTT	CASSPPFRARRDTQYF
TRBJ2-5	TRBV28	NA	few	TGTGCCAGCTACTCTGCGGGCGGCGGTGGCGGTGAGACCCAGTACTTC	CASYSAGGGGGETQYF
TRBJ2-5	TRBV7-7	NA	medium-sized	TGTGCTAGCAGCTTAGGCGGAGAAGGAGAGACCCAGTACTTC	CASSLGGEGETQYF
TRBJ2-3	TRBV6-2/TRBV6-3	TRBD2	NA	TGTGCCAGCAGTTACGGGAGGGCCACAGATACGCAGTATTTT	CASSYGRATDTQYF
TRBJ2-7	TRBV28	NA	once	TGTGCCAGCAACCGCTCCCCGTCCTACGAGCAGTACTTC	CASNRSPSYEQYF
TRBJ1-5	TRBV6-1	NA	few	TGTGCCAGCAGTACCAGGCTTGTGAGCAATCAGCCCCAGCATTTT	CASSTRLVSNQPQHF
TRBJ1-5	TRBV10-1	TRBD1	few	TGCGCCAGCAGTGGTAGGGACAGGGGCAATAGCAATCAGCCCCAGCATTTT	CASSGRDRGNSNQPQHF
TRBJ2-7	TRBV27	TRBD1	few	TGTGCCAGCAGTCCACGACAGGGCCAAACCTACGAGCAGTACTTC	CASSPRQGQTYEQYF
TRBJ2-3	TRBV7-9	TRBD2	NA	TGTGCCAGCAGCACACTAGCGGATCCAGATACGCAGTATTTT	CASSTLADPDTQYF
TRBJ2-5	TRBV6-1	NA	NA	TGTGCCACCGCACGGTGGGGGTCGTACCAAGAGACCCAGTACTTC	CATARWGSYQETQYF
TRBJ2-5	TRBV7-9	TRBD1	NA	TGTGCCAGCAGCTCGGGACAGGGAGGGGAGACCCAGTACTTC	CASSSGQGGETQYF
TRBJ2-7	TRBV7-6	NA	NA	TGTGCCAGCAGCTTAGGAGCGGAGAGGCTTTACGAGCAGTACTTC	CASSLGAERLYEQYF
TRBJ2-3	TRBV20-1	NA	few	TGCAGTGCTAGAGAACTGGGGACCTACCGCACAGATACGCAGTATTTT	CSARELGTYRTDTQYF
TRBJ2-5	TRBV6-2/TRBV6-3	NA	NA	TGTGCCAGCAGCACCGCTCAGGGGGGTAAAGAGACCCAGTACTTC	CASSTAQGGKETQYF
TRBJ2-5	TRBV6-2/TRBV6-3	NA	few	TGTGCCAGCAGTTACTCCGCGGGTACGGAGACCCAGTACTTC	CASSYSAGTETQYF
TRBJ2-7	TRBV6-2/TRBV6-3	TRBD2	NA	TGTGCCAGCAGAGAACTAGCGGCCCACGAGCAGTACTTC	CASRELAAHEQYF
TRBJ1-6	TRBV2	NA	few	TGTGCCAGCAGTGAACAGGGCCCTTCACCCCTCCACTTT	CASSEQGPSPLHF
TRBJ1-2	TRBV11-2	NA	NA	TGTGCCAGCAGCTTAGGAGGGAGCGGCTACACCTTC	CASSLGGSGYTF
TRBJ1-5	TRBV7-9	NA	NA	TGTGCCAGCAGCTTTGCAGGGCGTGAACAGCCCCAGCATTTT	CASSFAGREQPQHF
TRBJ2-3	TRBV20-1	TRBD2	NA	TGCAGTGCTAGTGATCGGTTACTAGCGGGCACAGATACGCAGTATTTT	CSASDRLLAGTDTQYF